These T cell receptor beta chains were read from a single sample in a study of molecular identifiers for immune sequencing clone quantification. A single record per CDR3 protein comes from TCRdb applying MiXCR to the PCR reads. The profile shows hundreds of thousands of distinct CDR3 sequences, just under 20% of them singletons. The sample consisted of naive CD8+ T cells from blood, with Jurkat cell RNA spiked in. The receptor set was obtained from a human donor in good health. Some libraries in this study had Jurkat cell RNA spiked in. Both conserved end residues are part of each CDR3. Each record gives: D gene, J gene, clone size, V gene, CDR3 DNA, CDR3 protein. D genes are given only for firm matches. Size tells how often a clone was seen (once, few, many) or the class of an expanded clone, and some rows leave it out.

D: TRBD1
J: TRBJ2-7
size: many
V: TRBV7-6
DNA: TGTGCCAGCAGCTTAGAATCAACAGGGGCACACGAGCAGTACTTC
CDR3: CASSLESTGAHEQYF

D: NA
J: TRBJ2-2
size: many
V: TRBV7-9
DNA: TGTGCCAGCAGCTTAGTCCAGAGCACCGGGGAGCTGTTTTTT
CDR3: CASSLVQSTGELFF

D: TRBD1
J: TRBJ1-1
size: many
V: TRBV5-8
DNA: TGTGCCAGCAGGTTAAGGACAGGGAACACTGAAGCTTTCTTT
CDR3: CASRLRTGNTEAFF

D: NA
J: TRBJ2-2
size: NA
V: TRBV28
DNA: TGTGCCAGCAGTTTTCGGGGAATGGGCACCGGGGAGCTGTTTTTT
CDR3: CASSFRGMGTGELFF

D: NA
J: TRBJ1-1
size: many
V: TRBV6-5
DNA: TGTGCCAGCAGTTACCAAAACGCCCCGGCGGGGGCGAACACTGAAGCTTTCTTT
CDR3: CASSYQNAPAGANTEAFF

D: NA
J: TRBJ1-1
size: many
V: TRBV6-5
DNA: TGTGCCAGCAGTTACCGGGCGGGTGCCACTGAAGCTTTCTTT
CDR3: CASSYRAGATEAFF

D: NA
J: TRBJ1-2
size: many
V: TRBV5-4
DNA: TGTGCCAGCAGCACGAGACAGTCCGAGGGTACCTTC
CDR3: CASSTRQSEGTF

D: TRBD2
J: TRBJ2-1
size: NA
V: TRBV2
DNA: TGTGCCAGCAGGCGGAGTAGCGGGGGGGTGAATAAGCAGTTCTTC
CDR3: CASRRSSGGVNKQFF

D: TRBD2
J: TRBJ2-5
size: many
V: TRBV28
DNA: TGTGCCAGCAGTCAACTTCTAGCGGAAGGCCCCCAAGAGACCCAGTACTTC
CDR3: CASSQLLAEGPQETQYF

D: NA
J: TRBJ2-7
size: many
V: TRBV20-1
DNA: TGCAGTGCTAGTGGGACACACACCTACGAGCAGTACTTC
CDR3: CSASGTHTYEQYF